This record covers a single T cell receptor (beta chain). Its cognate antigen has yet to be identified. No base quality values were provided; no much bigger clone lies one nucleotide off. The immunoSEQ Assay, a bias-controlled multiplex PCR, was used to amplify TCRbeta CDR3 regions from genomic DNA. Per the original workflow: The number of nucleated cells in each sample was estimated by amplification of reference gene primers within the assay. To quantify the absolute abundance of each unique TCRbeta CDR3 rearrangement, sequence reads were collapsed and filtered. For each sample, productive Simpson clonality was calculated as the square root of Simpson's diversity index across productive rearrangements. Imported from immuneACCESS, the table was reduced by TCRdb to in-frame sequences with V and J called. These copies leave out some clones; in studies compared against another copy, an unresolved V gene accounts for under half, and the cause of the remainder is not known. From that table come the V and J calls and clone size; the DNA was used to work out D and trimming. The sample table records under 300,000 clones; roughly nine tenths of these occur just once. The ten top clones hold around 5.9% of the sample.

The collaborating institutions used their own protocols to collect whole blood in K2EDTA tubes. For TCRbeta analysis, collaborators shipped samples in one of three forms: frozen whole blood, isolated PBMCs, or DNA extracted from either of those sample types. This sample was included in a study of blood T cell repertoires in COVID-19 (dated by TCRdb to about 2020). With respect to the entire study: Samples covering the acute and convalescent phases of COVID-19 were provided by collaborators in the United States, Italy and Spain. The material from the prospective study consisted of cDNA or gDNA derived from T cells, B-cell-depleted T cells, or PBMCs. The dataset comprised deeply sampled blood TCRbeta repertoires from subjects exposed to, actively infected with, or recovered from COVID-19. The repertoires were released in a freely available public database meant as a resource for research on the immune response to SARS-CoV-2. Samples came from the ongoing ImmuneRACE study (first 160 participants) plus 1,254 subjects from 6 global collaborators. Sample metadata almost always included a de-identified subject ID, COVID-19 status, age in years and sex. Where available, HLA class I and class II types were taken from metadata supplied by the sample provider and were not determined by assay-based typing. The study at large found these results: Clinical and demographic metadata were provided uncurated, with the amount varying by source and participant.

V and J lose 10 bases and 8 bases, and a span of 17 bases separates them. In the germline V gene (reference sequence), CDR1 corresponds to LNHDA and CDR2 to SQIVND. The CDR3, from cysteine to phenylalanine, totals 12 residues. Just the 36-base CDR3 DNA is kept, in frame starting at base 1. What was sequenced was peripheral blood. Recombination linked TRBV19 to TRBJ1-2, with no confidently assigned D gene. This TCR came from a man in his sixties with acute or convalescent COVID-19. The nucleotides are TGTGCCACCGGGGAGGGAAAGATGGGCTACACCTTC. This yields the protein CATGEGKMGYTF.